This T cell receptor beta chain was found in a study of T cell clonotyping in hematopoietic cell transplantation. General study findings and limits: After transplant, recipient diversity fell while pathologically expanded clonotypes grew through day 180. No sorting was done, leaving CD4 and CD8 contributions mixed. Few recipient clonotypes overlapped donors; over 95% were de novo at given depth. Broader posttransplant TCR repertoire diversity was predicted by graft donor and pretransplant recipient Inverse Simpson Index values.

Losses at the gene ends were 3 bases for V and 0 bases for J; bases not matched to a gene: 7. This CDR3 has 16 residues. Germline CDR1 GTSNPN, CDR2 SVGIG (reference sequence). Some clones are missing from TCRdb's copy, which holds only in-frame ones; the method was immunoSEQ multiplex PCR. The table has approximately 12,000 clones, roughly 45% seen once. Remarks on this clone: Antigen: not known.

Source material: peripheral blood mononuclear cells. The clonotype comes from a man aged 45-65 years in good health. Some clones in this sample may be carry-over from other donors' samples. The chain couples TRBV30 to TRBJ2-3; 9 nucleotides match TRBD2. The CDR3 reads CAWSTGTSLSTDTQYF. The CDR3 nucleotides are TGTGCCTGGAGCACTGGGACTAGCCTTAGCACAGATACGCAGTATTTT. Using reference TRBV30 and TRBJ2-3 for the parts outside the CDR3, the full variable domain is SQTIHQWPATLVQPVGSPLSLECTVEGTSNPNLYWYRQAAGRGLQLLFYSVGIGQISSEVPQNLSASRPQDRQFILSSKKLLLSDSGFYLCAWSTGTSLSTDTQYFGPGTRLTVL.